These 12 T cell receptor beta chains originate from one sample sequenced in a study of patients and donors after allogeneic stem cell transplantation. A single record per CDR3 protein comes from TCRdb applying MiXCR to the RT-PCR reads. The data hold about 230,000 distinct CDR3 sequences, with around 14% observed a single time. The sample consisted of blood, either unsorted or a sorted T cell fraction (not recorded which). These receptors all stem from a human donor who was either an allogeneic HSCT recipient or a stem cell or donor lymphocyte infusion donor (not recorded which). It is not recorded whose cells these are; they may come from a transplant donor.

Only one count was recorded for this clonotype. The CDR3 region has the DNA TGTGCCAGCAGCCCTCCCGGGAGGGCGGCTGGCTACACCTTC. It yields the protein CASSPPGRAAGYTF. The chain recombines TRBV7-9 with TRBJ1-2; unclear D gene. V was trimmed by 5 bases and J by 7 bases, leaving 17 bases between them. CDR1 and CDR2 from the germline V gene are SEHNR and FQNEAQ (reference sequence). The CDR3 loop spans 14 amino acids.

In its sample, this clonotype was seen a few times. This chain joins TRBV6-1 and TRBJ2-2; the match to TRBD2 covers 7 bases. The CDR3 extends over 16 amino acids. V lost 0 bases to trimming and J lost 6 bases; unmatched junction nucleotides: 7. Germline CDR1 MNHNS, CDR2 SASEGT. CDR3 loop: CASSEAVSGISGELFF. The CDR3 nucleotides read TGTGCCAGCAGTGAAGCCGTCAGCGGGATTTCCGGGGAGCTGTTTTTT.

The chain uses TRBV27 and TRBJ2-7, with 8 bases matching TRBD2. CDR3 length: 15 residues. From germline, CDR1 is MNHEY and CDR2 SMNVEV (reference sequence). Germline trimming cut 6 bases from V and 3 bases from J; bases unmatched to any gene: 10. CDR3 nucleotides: TGTGCCAGCAGAGGGGACGGGGGGGTCTACTACGAGCAGTACTTC. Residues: CASRGDGGVYYEQYF.

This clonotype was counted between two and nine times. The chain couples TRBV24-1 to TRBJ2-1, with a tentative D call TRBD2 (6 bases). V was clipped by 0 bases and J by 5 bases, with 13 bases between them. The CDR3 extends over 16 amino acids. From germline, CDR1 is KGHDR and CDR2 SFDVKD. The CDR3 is CATSDLSGSADNEQFF. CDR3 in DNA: TGTGCCACCAGTGATTTGTCCGGGAGCGCGGACAATGAGCAGTTCTTC.

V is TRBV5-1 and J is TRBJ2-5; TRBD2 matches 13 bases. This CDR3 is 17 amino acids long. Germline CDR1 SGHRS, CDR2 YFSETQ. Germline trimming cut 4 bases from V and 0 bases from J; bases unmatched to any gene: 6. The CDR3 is CASSITGTSGNQETQYF. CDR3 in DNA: TGCGCCAGCAGCATAACCGGGACTAGCGGGAACCAAGAGACCCAGTACTTC.

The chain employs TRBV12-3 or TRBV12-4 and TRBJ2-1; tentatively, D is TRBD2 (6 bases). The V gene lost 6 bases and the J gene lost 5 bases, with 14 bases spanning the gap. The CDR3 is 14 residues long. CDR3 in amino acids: CASSPWGEDNEQFF. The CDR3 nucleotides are TGTGCCAGCAGCCCCTGGGGGGAGGACAATGAGCAGTTCTTC.

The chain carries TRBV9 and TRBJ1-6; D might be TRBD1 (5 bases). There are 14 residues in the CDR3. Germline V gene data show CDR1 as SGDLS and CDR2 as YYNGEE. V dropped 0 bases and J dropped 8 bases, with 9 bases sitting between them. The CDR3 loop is CASSVVGRDSPLHF. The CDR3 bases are TGTGCCAGCAGCGTAGTCGGCAGGGATTCACCCCTCCACTTT.

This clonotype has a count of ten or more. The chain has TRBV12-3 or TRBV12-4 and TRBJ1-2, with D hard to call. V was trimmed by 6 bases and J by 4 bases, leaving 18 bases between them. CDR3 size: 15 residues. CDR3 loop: CASRPTGLEGYGYTF. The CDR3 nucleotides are TGTGCCAGCAGACCAACGGGTCTTGAGGGCTATGGCTACACCTTC.

CDR3: CASRDIAASPLHF. DNA for the CDR3: TGTGCCAGCAGGGACATCGCGGCGTCACCCCTCCACTTT. The chain joins TRBV27 to TRBJ1-6; D possibly corresponds to TRBD1 (5 bases). The CDR3 runs 13 residues. Trimming removed 6 bases from V and 10 bases from J, with 13 bases in between. CDR1 MNHEY and CDR2 SMNVEV come from the germline V gene (reference sequence).

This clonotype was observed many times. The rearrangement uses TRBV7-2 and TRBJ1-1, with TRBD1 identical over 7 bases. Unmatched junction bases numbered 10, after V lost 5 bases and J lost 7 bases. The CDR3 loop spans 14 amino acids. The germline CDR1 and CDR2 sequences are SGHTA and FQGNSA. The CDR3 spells CASSPHTGVGEAFF. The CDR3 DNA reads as TGTGCCAGCAGCCCACACACAGGGGTCGGTGAAGCTTTCTTT. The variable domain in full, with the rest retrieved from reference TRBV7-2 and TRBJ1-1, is GAGVSQSPSNKVTEKGKDVELRCDPISGHTALYWYRQSLGQGLEFLIYFQGNSAPDKSGLPSDRFSAERTGGSVSTLTIQRTQQEDSAVYLCASSPHTGVGEAFFGQGTRLTVV.

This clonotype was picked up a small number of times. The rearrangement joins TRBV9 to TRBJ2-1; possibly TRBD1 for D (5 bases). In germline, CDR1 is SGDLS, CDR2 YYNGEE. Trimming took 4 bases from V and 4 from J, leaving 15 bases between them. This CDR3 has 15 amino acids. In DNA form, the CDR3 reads TGTGCCAGCAGCTCACAGGTTGGGGCTTACAATGAGCAGTTCTTC. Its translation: CASSSQVGAYNEQFF.

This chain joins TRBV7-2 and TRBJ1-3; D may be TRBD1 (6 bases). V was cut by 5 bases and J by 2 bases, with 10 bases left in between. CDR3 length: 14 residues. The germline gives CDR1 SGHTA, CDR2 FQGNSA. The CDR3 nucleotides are TGTGCCAGCAGCCATTACAGGGCTGGAAACACCATATATTTT. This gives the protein CASSHYRAGNTIYF.